This T cell receptor (beta chain) was recovered during a study of T cells in Graves' hyperthyroidism and ophthalmopathy. Broader study findings: Ophthalmopathy got predicted by the model a median around six months before its onset.

Exclusion criteria comprised uncontrolled infection, other autoimmune disease, pregnancy or lactation. Diagnoses were established using clinical symptoms, serum thyroxine and TRAb, thyroid ultrasound and orbital computed tomography. From germline, CDR1 is SGHTA and CDR2 FQGNSA. The CDR3 has 15 amino acids. With 2 bases removed from V and 4 bases from J, the gap between germline ends came to 12 bases. In regard to this clonotype: The antigen remains unidentified.

Amplification of TCR beta CDR3 regions used RNA as the template. During a first-round RT-PCR of the TCR CDR3, the HTBI primer set was used. TCRdb reprocessed the multiplex PCR reads with MiXCR, giving one entry per CDR3 protein. The sample yields hundreds of thousands of distinct CDR3 sequences, 18% seen once. The sequenced sample consisted of blood. The sequence was obtained from a man aged 40-55 years with Graves' hyperthyroidism. The chain recombines TRBV7-2 with TRBJ1-3, with TRBD1 as a possible D gene (5 bases). The CDR3: CASSLSGTRGNTIYF. The CDR3 DNA sequence: TGTGCCAGCAGCTTAAGCGGGACGAGAGGAAACACCATATATTTT.